The 27 T cell receptor beta chains listed next were all sequenced from one sample in a study of control samples from healthy donors and cancer patients. Method: immunoSEQ multiplex PCR; TCRdb's copy keeps in-frame clones and lacks some. This sample has about 120,000 clones; about 93% occur once, and the top ten carry roughly 2.6%. The sequenced sample consisted of blood. The receptors were sampled from a man younger than 40 in good health.

The sample holds one count of this clone. The chain links TRBV6-5 to TRBJ2-6; D is ambiguous. There are 15 residues in the CDR3. CDR1 and CDR2 (germline): MNHEY, SVGAGI. V shed 7 bases and J shed 8 bases, with 18 bases lying between them. CDR3 coding DNA: TGTGCCAGCACCCGGTATAGAATTGAAACCAACGTCCTGACTTTC. Translation: CASTRYRIETNVLTF.

The chain recombines TRBV5-1 with TRBJ1-6, with D possibly TRBD1 on 5 matching bases. The CDR3 runs 13 residues. The V and J ends lost 3 bases and 8 bases respectively, with 9 bases between them. CDR1 is SGHRS and CDR2 is YFSETQ in the germline V gene. The CDR3 region is CASSYRDYSPLHF. As DNA, the CDR3 is TGCGCCAGCAGCTACCGGGACTATTCACCCCTCCACTTT.

The chain joins TRBV20-1 to TRBJ2-7; tentatively, D is TRBD2 (5 bases). V dropped 7 bases and J dropped 6 bases, with 13 bases sitting between them. Germline V gives CDR1 DFQATT, CDR2 SNEGSKA (reference sequence). This CDR3 contains 11 residues. The CDR3 region is CSVGRGTEQYF. The CDR3 DNA reads TGCAGTGTTGGCCGGGGTACCGAGCAGTACTTC.

J is TRBJ1-1 and V is TRBV6-2 or TRBV6-3; the match to TRBD1 covers 7 bases. CDR1 is MNHEY, CDR2 SVGEGT, per germline. CDR3 length: 15 residues. Trimming removed 2 bases from V and 7 bases from J; junction bases left unmatched: 10. This CDR3 is CASSYPLQGIDEAFF. CDR3 DNA sequence: TGTGCCAGCAGTTACCCACTACAGGGGATCGATGAAGCTTTCTTT.

The gene calls are TRBV7-3 and TRBJ2-1; TRBD1 agrees at 7 bases. Trimming removed 11 bases from V and 6 bases from J; junction bases left unmatched: 10. CDR1 is SGHTA, CDR2 FQGTGA, per germline. The CDR3 extends over 13 amino acids. CDR3 loop: CASNRGSGNEQFF. In DNA, the CDR3 is TGTGCCTCCAACAGGGGTTCTGGCAATGAGCAGTTCTTC.

The V and J genes are TRBV9 and TRBJ2-3; D unresolved. The length of the CDR3 is 15 residues. The germline V gene has CDR1 SGDLS and CDR2 YYNGEE. V was cut by 0 bases and J by 4 bases, with 12 bases left in between. The CDR3 nucleotides are TGTGCCAGCAGCGTAGTGTGGGGTGAAGCAGATACGCAGTATTTT. Translated, it gives CASSVVWGEADTQYF.

This clone was counted a single time. This chain uses TRBV2 with TRBJ1-5; D ambiguous. Trimming shortened V by 5 bases and J by 7 bases, and 9 bases separated the two germline ends. This CDR3 is 12 amino acids long. Germline CDR1 SNHLY, CDR2 FYNNEI. CDR3 in DNA: TGTGCCAGCAGTCCAGGACGCCAGCCCCAGCATTTT. Protein: CASSPGRQPQHF.

The chain recombines TRBV5-1 with TRBJ1-6, with D tentatively TRBD1 (5 bases). Per the germline V gene, CDR1 is SGHRS and CDR2 is YFSETQ. The V gene lost 5 bases and the J gene lost 8 bases, with 20 bases spanning the gap. The CDR3 runs 16 residues. CDR3 region: CASRPTGARSDSPLHF. CDR3 bases: TGCGCCAGCAGACCAACCGGGGCACGATCTGATTCACCCCTCCACTTT.

The V call is TRBV19, the J call TRBJ1-2, with TRBD1 matching over 12 bases. V dropped 7 bases and J dropped 4; count of bases not matched to a gene: 13. The CDR3 loop spans 17 amino acids. In germline, CDR1 is LNHDA, CDR2 SQIVND (reference sequence). In DNA, the CDR3 is TGTGCCAGTACCGTAACAAGGGACAGGGGGCAGGGCTATGGCTACACCTTC. This codes for CASTVTRDRGQGYGYTF.

This chain joins TRBV20-1 and TRBJ2-1, with unresolved D. CDR3 length: 11 amino acids. The V end was cut by 3 bases, the J end by 6 bases, with 6 bases between. Germline-derived CDR1 and CDR2 are DFQATT and SNEGSKA (reference sequence). The CDR3 DNA sequence: TGCAGTGCTAGCCGTTTCAATGAGCAGTTCTTC. Translated: CSASRFNEQFF.

The chain has TRBV15 and TRBJ1-1; unclear D gene. Trimming shortened V by 1 base and J by 6 bases, and 12 bases separated the two germline ends. CDR1 LNHNV and CDR2 YYDKDF come from the germline V gene (reference sequence). This CDR3 spans 14 amino acids. The DNA for the CDR3 is TGTGCCACCAGCAGAGCAACCCCCGGGGCTGAAGCTTTCTTT. Translated: CATSRATPGAEAFF.

The J gene is TRBJ2-3, the V gene TRBV27; 7 bases are a match to TRBD1. CDR3 length: 19 residues. V trimming: 5 bases; J trimming: 1 base; junction bases outside the gene matches: 18. Germline CDR1 and CDR2: MNHEY and SMNVEV (reference sequence). CDR3 in amino acids: CASSAYRGVSSSRTDTQYF. The CDR3 DNA follows: TGTGCCAGCAGTGCATACAGGGGAGTTTCCTCGTCGCGCACAGATACGCAGTATTTT.

The rearrangement joins TRBV7-9 to TRBJ1-2; D is uncertain. The CDR3 contains 12 residues. V was shortened by 1 base and J by 6 bases, with 6 bases between the two germline ends. Germline V gives CDR1 SEHNR, CDR2 FQNEAQ (reference sequence). This CDR3 is CASSLDMDGYTF. The CDR3 DNA reads as TGTGCCAGCAGCTTAGACATGGATGGCTACACCTTC.

The chain is built from TRBV27 and TRBJ2-1; D gene ambiguous. This CDR3 spans 14 amino acids. CDR1 and CDR2 from the germline V gene are MNHEY and SMNVEV (reference sequence). V lost 0 bases to trimming and J lost 9 bases, with 12 bases between them. DNA of the CDR3: TGTGCCAGCAGTTTATCGAGTCCTAGTGGTGAGCAGTTCTTC. This gives the protein CASSLSSPSGEQFF.

This sequence joins TRBV6-6 and TRBJ1-1, with no clear D. Germline CDR1 and CDR2: MNHNY and SVGAGI (reference sequence). CDR3 length: 14 amino acids. V lost 8 bases to trimming and J lost 0 bases, with 13 bases between them. The CDR3, as DNA: TGTGCCAGCCGCGGGGAGGGAATGAACACTGAAGCTTTCTTT. Its translation: CASRGEGMNTEAFF.

The chain is built from TRBV11-3 and TRBJ2-3, with 10 bases aligning to TRBD2. Unmatched junction bases numbered 5, after V lost 3 bases and J lost 2 bases. The CDR3 has 16 residues. CDR1 is SGHNT and CDR2 is YENEEA in the germline V gene. The CDR3 here is CASSFGSGGSTDTQYF. Written as DNA, the CDR3 is TGTGCCAGCAGCTTCGGTAGCGGGGGGTCCACAGATACGCAGTATTTT.

This chain uses TRBV5-6 with TRBJ2-3, with 10 bases aligning to TRBD2. Unmatched junction bases numbered 9, after V lost 3 bases and J lost 2 bases. The CDR3 sequence is 17 residues long. Per the germline V gene, CDR1 is SGHDT and CDR2 is YYEEEE. The CDR3 loop reads CASSWALAGGFTDTQYF. CDR3 DNA sequence: TGTGCCAGCAGCTGGGCGTTAGCGGGGGGTTTCACAGATACGCAGTATTTT.

The V call is TRBV6-1, the J call TRBJ1-5; tentatively, D is TRBD1 (5 bases). The germline V gene encodes CDR1 MNHNS and CDR2 SASEGT. The CDR3 contains 16 residues. The V gene lost 3 bases and the J gene lost 4 bases, with 16 bases spanning the gap. The DNA for the CDR3 is TGTGCCAGCAGTGACACACATGACAGTCATAATCAGCCCCAGCATTTT. Encoded protein: CASSDTHDSHNQPQHF.

CDR3 sequence reads: CASSQEGTGAGRRGETQYF. The CDR3 DNA is TGTGCCAGCAGCCAAGAAGGCACCGGGGCGGGTCGCCGGGGAGAGACCCAGTACTTC. The gene calls are TRBV4-2 and TRBJ2-5, with D perhaps matching TRBD1 or TRBD2 (5 bases each). V shed 0 bases and J shed 4 bases, with 24 bases lying between them. This CDR3 is built from 19 residues. Germline V lookup: CDR1 LGHNA, CDR2 YNFKEQ.

This clone occurred a few times. The chain combines TRBV10-3 with TRBJ1-5, with a possible D match to TRBD1 (5 bases). Trimming took off 0 bases at V and 7 bases at J, with 10 bases between the two ends. This CDR3 has 14 amino acids. Germline V lookup: CDR1 ENHRY, CDR2 SYGVKD. CDR3 DNA: TGTGCCATCAGTGAGTCGACCCGGGACCAGCCCCAGCATTTT. It encodes CAISESTRDQPQHF.

The rearrangement uses TRBV5-1 and TRBJ2-3, with D uncertain. Per germline, CDR1 SGHRS and CDR2 YFSETQ. Trimming removed 0 bases at V and 2 bases at J, with 7 bases between. The CDR3 is 14 residues long. The CDR3 spells CASSLDKITDTQYF. In DNA form, the CDR3 reads TGCGCCAGCAGCTTGGACAAAATCACAGATACGCAGTATTTT.

The chain recombines TRBV6-5 with TRBJ2-3; D possibly corresponds to TRBD2 (6 bases). Germline V lookup: CDR1 MNHEY, CDR2 SVGAGI. The CDR3 covers 13 residues. Deletions cut 6 bases from V and 2 bases from J, with 9 bases between. The CDR3 spells CASRAGHTDTQYF. CDR3 coding DNA: TGTGCCAGCAGGGCGGGGCACACAGATACGCAGTATTTT.

The chain is built from TRBV7-9 and TRBJ1-5, with D unresolved. Germline-derived CDR1 and CDR2 are SEHNR and FQNEAQ (reference sequence). This CDR3 has 15 residues. V lost 1 base and J 1 base, leaving 8 bases between the germline ends. In DNA form, the CDR3 reads TGTGCCAGCAGCTTAGATGGGGTGAGCAATCAGCCCCAGCATTTT. This sequence encodes CASSLDGVSNQPQHF.

The chain has TRBV5-6 and TRBJ1-1, with no clear D. Per germline, CDR1 SGHDT and CDR2 YYEEEE. The CDR3 has 16 amino acids. V was shortened by 4 bases and J by 2 bases, with 18 bases between the two germline ends. CDR3 loop: CASSTFREMRNTEAFF. The DNA of the CDR3 is TGTGCCAGCAGCACATTCAGAGAAATGAGAAACACTGAAGCTTTCTTT.

The chain is built from TRBV6-5 and TRBJ2-7, with a weak D call TRBD2 (5 bases). CDR1 and CDR2 from the germline V gene are MNHEY and SVGAGI. The CDR3 totals 14 residues. V was trimmed by 2 bases and J by 2 bases, leaving 10 bases between them. The CDR3 loop is CASSYPGSAYEQYF. CDR3 nucleotide sequence: TGTGCCAGCAGTTACCCTGGGAGTGCCTACGAGCAGTACTTC.

Points on this clone: Other DNA sequences within the sample encode an identical CDR3. The chain joins TRBV27 to TRBJ1-1; 8 positions agree with TRBD1. Germline trimming cut 3 bases from V and 4 bases from J; bases unmatched to any gene: 1. This CDR3 is 13 amino acids long. Per the germline V gene, CDR1 is MNHEY and CDR2 is SMNVEV (reference sequence). The CDR3 bases are TGTGCCAGCAGTTTCACAGGGGGCACTGAAGCTTTCTTT. It specifies CASSFTGGTEAFF.

The chain links TRBV5-1 to TRBJ1-1, with unresolved D. V lost 5 bases and J lost 1, with 9 bases in between. The CDR3 loop spans 13 amino acids. From germline, CDR1 is SGHRS and CDR2 YFSETQ. The CDR3 is CASSRRQNTEAFF. The CDR3 bases are TGCGCCAGCAGTCGAAGACAGAACACTGAAGCTTTCTTT.